What follows are 30 T cell receptor beta chains derived from one specimen sequenced in a study of blood T cell repertoires in COVID-19. Method: immunoSEQ multiplex PCR; TCRdb's copy keeps in-frame clones and lacks some. The table includes about 150,000 clones, around 87% detected once. The sequenced material came from peripheral blood. The receptors were sampled from a man aged 50-60 years with active COVID-19.

This clone was detected only once. The CDR3 DNA is TGTGCCAGCAGCGGGGGACAGGGGTCTAATGAAAAACTGTTTTTT. It is translated as CASSGGQGSNEKLFF. This chain joins TRBV9 and TRBJ1-4; 10 bases are a match to TRBD1. This CDR3 has 15 residues. Germline CDR1 and CDR2: SGDLS and YYNGEE. J lost 3 bases, V lost 3 bases, and 2 bases had no gene match.

The rearrangement joins TRBV27 to TRBJ2-3; possibly TRBD2 for D (5 bases). V was shortened by 8 bases and J by 0 bases, with 21 bases between the two germline ends. This CDR3 contains 17 residues. Germline CDR1 MNHEY, CDR2 SMNVEV (reference sequence). CDR3 sequence reads: CASRNNPRRASTDTQYF. CDR3 sequence (DNA): TGTGCCAGCCGAAATAACCCCCGGCGGGCTAGCACAGATACGCAGTATTTT.

The table lists this clone with a few counts. The rearrangement joins TRBV10-3 to TRBJ2-5, with 10 positions matching TRBD1. Germline CDR1 is ENHRY and CDR2 is SYGVKD. J lost 5 bases, V lost 2 bases, and 5 bases had no gene match. The CDR3 has 15 amino acids. The CDR3 region is CAISEQTGGAETQYF. The CDR3, as DNA: TGTGCCATCAGTGAGCAGACAGGGGGCGCTGAGACCCAGTACTTC.

This clone was seen a few times. The chain has TRBV27 and TRBJ2-7, with D perhaps TRBD1 (6 bases). This CDR3 region has 13 residues. Trimming removed 2 bases at V and 5 bases at J, with 10 bases between. Germline-derived CDR1 and CDR2 are MNHEY and SMNVEV (reference sequence). The CDR3 region has the DNA TGTGCCAGCAGTTTAACACAGGGCAACGAGCAGTACTTC. It is translated as CASSLTQGNEQYF.

V usage is TRBV7-8 and J usage is TRBJ2-2; D is perhaps TRBD2 (6 bases). Trimming took off 8 bases at V and 5 bases at J, with 21 bases between the two ends. Germline CDR1 is SGHVS and CDR2 is FQNEAQ. This CDR3 has 16 residues. CDR3 in DNA: TGTGCCAGCGGTCCCAACCGGGACTTGTCAACCGGGGAGCTGTTTTTT. Amino acid sequence: CASGPNRDLSTGELFF.

The J gene is TRBJ1-3, the V gene TRBV9; 8 bases fit TRBD1. This CDR3 spans 15 amino acids. The V and J ends lost 3 bases and 1 base, in that order; junction bases with no gene match: 3. Germline CDR1 reads SGDLS; CDR2 reads YYNGEE. DNA for the CDR3: TGTGCCAGCAGCGCCCAGGGGGCGTCTGGAAACACCATATATTTT. This gives the protein CASSAQGASGNTIYF.

J is TRBJ1-6 and V is TRBV11-2; the match to TRBD1 covers 7 bases. V shed 1 base and J 10 bases; nucleotides not matched to a gene: 10. The CDR3 is made up of 16 amino acids. From germline, CDR1 is SGHAT and CDR2 FQNNGV. The CDR3 sequence is CASSLGRRGQGSPLHF. The CDR3 bases are TGTGCCAGCAGCTTAGGGCGGAGGGGGCAGGGATCACCCCTCCACTTT.

V is TRBV19 and J is TRBJ1-6, with 7 positions matching TRBD1. Germline trimming cut 2 bases from V and 10 bases from J; bases unmatched to any gene: 5. CDR3 length: 14 residues. The germline CDR1 and CDR2 sequences are LNHDA and SQIVND (reference sequence). CDR3 DNA sequence: TGTGCCAGTAGTATAACAGGGGTAAGGTCACCCCTCCACTTT. Its translation is CASSITGVRSPLHF.

The chain has TRBV7-9 and TRBJ1-1, with TRBD1 as a possible D gene (6 bases). Germline V gives CDR1 SEHNR, CDR2 FQNEAQ (reference sequence). The CDR3 spans 13 residues. Trimming took off 7 bases at V and 1 base at J, with 10 bases between the two ends. CDR3 protein: CASKLGGNTEAFF. The CDR3 DNA sequence: TGTGCCAGCAAACTAGGGGGGAACACTGAAGCTTTCTTT.

The chain carries TRBV12-3 or TRBV12-4 and TRBJ1-5; D not resolved. Trimming left V 7 bases short and J 4 bases short, with 11 bases between. The CDR3 has 13 residues. The CDR3 sequence: CASTPNSNQPQHF. The CDR3 nucleotides are TGTGCCAGCACCCCAAACAGTAATCAGCCCCAGCATTTT.

The chain carries TRBV12-3 or TRBV12-4 and TRBJ2-3; D remains unclear. CDR3 size: 12 residues. Deletions cut 1 base from V and 6 bases from J, with 5 bases between. Written as DNA, the CDR3 is TGTGCCAGCAGTTTAGTCTTTGATACGCAGTATTTT. Amino acids: CASSLVFDTQYF.

This chain links TRBV27 with TRBJ1-1; 9 nucleotides agree with TRBD1. Trimming removed 2 bases from V and 6 bases from J; junction bases left unmatched: 10. The CDR3 is 16 amino acids. Per the germline V gene, CDR1 is MNHEY and CDR2 is SMNVEV (reference sequence). The CDR3 DNA is TGTGCCAGCAGTTTAGCTTGGGGACAGGGAGCCCCTGAAGCTTTCTTT. Encoded protein: CASSLAWGQGAPEAFF.

The rearrangement joins TRBV6-2 or TRBV6-3 to TRBJ1-1; no clear D. Germline assignment: CDR1 MNHEY and CDR2 SVGEGT. The CDR3 is 12 amino acids. V lost 2 bases to trimming and J lost 2 bases, with 3 bases between them. The CDR3 DNA follows: TGTGCCAGCAGTTACCCAAACACTGAAGCTTTCTTT. It codes for CASSYPNTEAFF.

The rearrangement uses TRBV30 and TRBJ1-1, with D maybe TRBD1 (5 bases). The V gene's germline CDR1 is GTSNPN and CDR2 SVGIG (reference sequence). Trimming took 0 bases from V and 10 from J, leaving 9 bases between them. The CDR3 length is 11 residues. The CDR3 region is CAWSVGGVAFF. The CDR3 DNA reads TGTGCCTGGAGTGTAGGAGGGGTAGCTTTCTTT. The full variable domain, in which reference TRBV30 and TRBJ1-1 provide the parts outside the CDR3, is SQTIHQWPATLVQPVGSPLSLECTVEGTSNPNLYWYRQAAGRGLQLLFYSVGIGQISSEVPQNLSASRPQDRQFILSSKKLLLSDSGFYLCAWSVGGVAFFGQGTRLTVV.

With respect to this clone: This CDR3 is also generated by other DNA sequences in the sample. The rearrangement joins TRBV7-2 to TRBJ2-7; 7 nucleotides align to TRBD1. Trimming took 2 bases from V and 2 from J; bases not matched to a gene: 3. The CDR3 is 14 residues long. Germline CDR1 and CDR2: SGHTA and FQGNSA. CDR3 in DNA: TGTGCCAGCAGCTTAACAAGGGGGCCCTACGAGCAGTACTTC. It codes for CASSLTRGPYEQYF.

The chain has TRBV5-1 and TRBJ2-5, with 11 bases aligning to TRBD2. Germline values: CDR1 SGHRS, CDR2 YFSETQ. Unmatched junction bases numbered 4, after V lost 4 bases and J lost 5 bases. This CDR3 is 14 amino acids long. For the CDR3, the DNA is TGCGCCAGCAGCCGGGCTAGCGGGGGGGAGACCCAGTACTTC. This codes for CASSRASGGETQYF.

This clone occurred a few times. V usage is TRBV30 and J usage is TRBJ2-2; 10 bases align to TRBD1. CDR1 is GTSNPN, CDR2 SVGIG, per germline (reference sequence). CDR3 length equals 14 residues. Unmatched junction bases numbered 5, after V lost 3 bases and J lost 7 bases. In DNA, the CDR3 is TGTGCCTGGAGGGGACAGGGGACGGGCGGGGAGCTGTTTTTT. Protein: CAWRGQGTGGELFF.

The chain combines TRBV3-1 (or the pseudogene TRBV3-2) with TRBJ1-5; 8 bases are shared with TRBD1. This CDR3 contains 15 residues. Germline V gene data show CDR1 as LGHDT and CDR2 as YNNKEL (reference sequence). Trimming removed 8 bases from V and 3 bases from J; junction bases left unmatched: 9. The CDR3 sequence is CASGSGTGNNQPQHF. In nucleotides, the CDR3 is TGTGCCAGCGGCTCCGGGACAGGTAACAATCAGCCCCAGCATTTT.

The rearrangement uses TRBV5-4 and TRBJ1-1; 9 bases fit TRBD1. J gave up 7 bases and V 0 bases, and 4 bases lay outside the gene matches. The CDR3 has 14 amino acids. Germline V CDR1 and CDR2: SGHNT, YYREEE (reference sequence). The CDR3 region is CASSLETGGSEAFF. The CDR3 nucleotides are TGTGCCAGCAGCTTGGAGACAGGGGGTAGTGAAGCTTTCTTT.

The chain uses TRBV7-3 and TRBJ2-2, with D perhaps TRBD2 (6 bases). The ends were cut back, 2 bases at V and 5 bases at J, with 12 bases in the middle. The length of the CDR3 is 15 residues. Germline V lookup: CDR1 SGHTA, CDR2 FQGTGA. This chain's CDR3 is CASSLWGLATGELFF. In nucleotides, the CDR3 is TGTGCCAGCAGCTTATGGGGTCTAGCGACCGGGGAGCTGTTTTTT.

The chain links TRBV7-9 to TRBJ1-1, with D perhaps TRBD1 (6 bases). The CDR3 covers 15 residues. V dropped 7 bases and J dropped 2 bases, with 17 bases sitting between them. The germline CDR1 and CDR2 sequences are SEHNR and FQNEAQ (reference sequence). CDR3 amino acids: CASTPPQGPNTEAFF. The CDR3 DNA follows: TGTGCCAGCACCCCCCCACAGGGACCAAACACTGAAGCTTTCTTT.

This sequence joins TRBV5-1 and TRBJ2-7, with TRBD2 identical over 7 bases. After removal of 0 bases from V and 3 bases from J, the junction contained 6 bases not matched to a gene. The CDR3 runs 15 residues. Germline lookup yields CDR1 SGHRS and CDR2 YFSETQ. Here the CDR3 reads CASSLGPGTNYEQYF. The CDR3 DNA reads TGCGCCAGCAGCTTGGGCCCCGGGACTAACTACGAGCAGTACTTC. The whole variable domain, remainder taken from reference TRBV5-1 and TRBJ2-7, is KAGVTQTPRYLIKTRGQQVTLSCSPISGHRSVSWYQQTPGQGLQFLFEYFSETQRNKGNFPGRFSGRQFSNSRSEMNVSTLELGDSALYLCASSLGPGTNYEQYFGPGTRLTVT.

This rearrangement joins TRBV15 to TRBJ1-3, with 7 bases aligning to TRBD1. This CDR3 has 15 amino acids. Germline CDR1 reads LNHNV; CDR2 reads YYDKDF (reference sequence). The V and J ends lost 3 bases and 7 bases, in that order; junction bases with no gene match: 9. This CDR3 is CATSSTGTVYNTIYF. DNA for the CDR3: TGTGCCACCAGCAGCACCGGGACAGTTTATAACACCATATATTTT.

This chain joins TRBV6-5 and TRBJ1-5; perhaps TRBD1 as D (5 bases). V lost 6 bases, J lost 5 bases, and 14 bases lay in between. Per the germline V gene, CDR1 is MNHEY and CDR2 is SVGAGI. This CDR3 has 14 amino acids. CDR3 residues: CASSFNWGDQPQHF. For the CDR3, the DNA is TGTGCCAGCAGCTTTAACTGGGGGGATCAGCCCCAGCATTTT.

This clone showed up many times. The chain employs TRBV4-1 and TRBJ1-2; TRBD1 agrees at 11 bases. With 4 bases clipped from V and 5 bases from J, the junction kept 6 bases outside the gene matches. The CDR3 is made up of 15 amino acids. In germline, CDR1 is MGHRA, CDR2 YSYEKL. CDR3 sequence (DNA): TGCGCCAGCAGCCGGTGGACAGGGGGCGATTATGGCTACACCTTC. This translates into CASSRWTGGDYGYTF.

This chain links TRBV4-2 with TRBJ2-3; D is perhaps TRBD2 (5 bases). V was shortened by 2 bases and J by 3 bases, with 12 bases between the two germline ends. This CDR3 spans 15 amino acids. Germline V lookup: CDR1 LGHNA, CDR2 YNFKEQ. CDR3 bases: TGTGCCAGCAGCCAATCATTCTCGGGAACAGATACGCAGTATTTT. Translating it yields CASSQSFSGTDTQYF.

The chain employs TRBV5-6 and TRBJ2-3, with 12 bases identical to TRBD2. The V segment lost 4 bases and the J segment 6 bases; nucleotides outside the gene matches: 12. CDR1 SGHDT and CDR2 YYEEEE come from the germline V gene. CDR3 length equals 17 residues. CDR3 DNA: TGTGCCAGCAGCCCCCGTCACACTAGCGGGGGGTCCGATACGCAGTATTTT. Translating gives CASSPRHTSGGSDTQYF. Combining the CDR3 with reference TRBV5-6 and TRBJ2-3 gives the whole variable domain DAGVTQSPTHLIKTRGQQVTLRCSPKSGHDTVSWYQQALGQGPQFIFQYYEEEERQRGNFPDRFSGHQFPNYSSELNVNALLLGDSALYLCASSPRHTSGGSDTQYFGPGTRLTVL.

The chain uses TRBV9 and TRBJ2-5; TRBD1 agrees at 10 bases. Germline CDR1 SGDLS, CDR2 YYNGEE. The CDR3 extends over 18 amino acids. V dropped 4 bases and J dropped 1; count of bases not matched to a gene: 13. The CDR3 region is CASSNRQGALGSQETQYF. For the CDR3, the DNA is TGTGCCAGCAGCAACCGACAGGGGGCGCTTGGAAGCCAAGAGACCCAGTACTTC.

V usage is TRBV5-1 and J usage is TRBJ1-5, with D perhaps matching TRBD1 (5 bases). The CDR3 contains 15 residues. V was pared by 3 bases and J by 7 bases, with 17 bases between. In germline, CDR1 is SGHRS, CDR2 YFSETQ. For the CDR3, the DNA is TGCGCCAGCAGCTCGGGAGGGGTCGACGGGCAGCCCCAGCATTTT. Translation: CASSSGGVDGQPQHF.

The V call is TRBV4-3, the J call TRBJ2-7; no reliable D call. CDR3 length: 14 residues. CDR1 and CDR2 from the germline V gene are LGHNA and YSLEER. With 4 bases removed from V and 0 bases from J, the gap between germline ends came to 10 bases. The CDR3 DNA is TGCGCCAGCAGCCCGACTGGATCCTCCTACGAGCAGTACTTC. It encodes CASSPTGSSYEQYF.